The T cell receptor beta chain under discussion was sequenced for a study of blood T cell repertoires in COVID-19 (dated by TCRdb to 2020 to 2022). A note on the overall study: Samples covering the acute and convalescent phases of COVID-19 were provided by collaborators in the United States, Italy and Spain. Where available, HLA class I and class II types were taken from metadata supplied by the sample provider and were not determined by assay-based typing. Nearly every sample came with metadata listing a de-identified subject ID, COVID-19 status, age in years and sex. Samples came from the ongoing ImmuneRACE study (first 160 participants) plus 1,254 subjects from 6 global collaborators. Subjects who had been exposed to COVID-19, were actively infected with it, or had recovered from it provided the deeply sampled blood TCRbeta repertoires that made up the dataset. A freely available public database, intended as a resource for researchers studying the immune response to SARS-CoV-2, is where the repertoires were released. The material from the prospective study consisted of cDNA or gDNA derived from T cells, B-cell-depleted T cells, or PBMCs.

The germline V gene encodes CDR1 LNHDA and CDR2 SQIVND (reference sequence). V drops 9 bases and J drops 0 bases, leaving 11 bases in between. The CDR3 runs 13 amino acids, cysteine and phenylalanine included. Only the CDR3 portion is preserved as DNA: 39 bases, with reading frame beginning at the first base. Concerning this clone: Its antigen is currently not known. Base qualities are not recorded, but no much larger clone differs from it by a single base.

Results the study describes overall, beyond this receptor: The amount of clinical and demographic metadata varied by source and participant and was provided uncurated.

TCRbeta CDR3 regions were amplified from genomic DNA by means of the immunoSEQ Assay, a bias-controlled multiplex PCR. On the authors' methods: Nucleated cell counts per sample were estimated from amplification of reference gene primers within the assay. To quantify the absolute abundance of each unique TCRbeta CDR3 rearrangement, sequence reads were collapsed and filtered. For each sample, productive Simpson clonality was calculated by taking the square root of Simpson's diversity index across productive rearrangements. The table was pulled from immuneACCESS by TCRdb, which kept in-frame rearrangements only. Such tables lose some clones; where checked, under half of the loss comes from unresolved V genes, and the rest has no known cause. V, J and clone size were drawn from that table, and D and trimming were deduced from the DNA. The sample profile shows roughly 100,000 clones; about 84% of them were found once. The ten biggest clones cover 14% to 15% of the sample.

Each collaborating institution followed its own protocols to collect whole blood in K2EDTA tubes. For TCRbeta analysis, collaborators shipped samples as frozen whole blood, isolated PBMCs, or DNA extracted from either of those sample types. The V and J segments used are TRBV19 and TRBJ1-1; confidence is insufficient to name the D gene. This clonotype was obtained from a woman aged 60-70 years with acute or convalescent COVID-19. The sequencing sample was made of peripheral blood. The CDR3 amino acid sequence is: CASGRGMNTEAFF. DNA sequence: TGTGCCAGCGGGCGGGGAATGAACACTGAAGCTTTCTTT.